This T cell receptor beta chain was identified in a study of lymphopenia after photon versus proton radiotherapy. General study findings and limits: Oligoclonal CD8+ Temra expansion after nadir drove photon patients' diversity drop.

The table came from immunoSEQ multiplex PCR; TCRdb's copy has only in-frame clones and leaves some out. This table has 7,000 to 9,500 clones, approximately 91% appearing once. As concerns this clone: Its antigen is unidentified.

This CDR3 spans 18 amino acids. V gave up 4 bases and J gave up 0 bases; unmatched junction bases: 10. Germline assignment: CDR1 MDHEN and CDR2 SYDVKM. The sequencing here drew on peripheral blood, taken from a patient treated with photon-based radiotherapy. The origin of this receptor is a woman aged 70-85 years with pancreatic cancer. The chain couples TRBV28 to TRBJ2-1, with 9 bases that match TRBD2. The CDR3 is CASSSWTSAISSYNEQFF. The DNA of the CDR3 is TGTGCCAGCAGTTCATGGACTAGCGCGATAAGCTCCTACAATGAGCAGTTCTTC.